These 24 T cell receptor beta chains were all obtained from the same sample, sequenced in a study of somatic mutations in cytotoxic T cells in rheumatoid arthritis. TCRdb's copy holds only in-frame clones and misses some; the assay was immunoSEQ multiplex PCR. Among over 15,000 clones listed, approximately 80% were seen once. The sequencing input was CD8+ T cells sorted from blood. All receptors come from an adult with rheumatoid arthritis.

CDR3 in DNA: TGCGCCAGCAGCCGAGGACAGGCCTCCACAGATACGCAGTATTTT. This encodes CASSRGQASTDTQYF. The chain combines TRBV5-1 with TRBJ2-3; 7 nucleotides line up with TRBD1. V was pared by 4 bases and J by 2 bases, with 7 bases of the junction left unmatched. The CDR3 runs 15 residues. Germline CDR1 is SGHRS and CDR2 is YFSETQ.

The DNA for the CDR3 is TGTGCCAGCAGTTTTGCAATTAGCAATCAGCCCCAGCATTTT. Translating gives CASSFAISNQPQHF. The chain combines TRBV28 with TRBJ1-5; D is undetermined. The CDR3 length is 14 residues. V lost 3 bases and J lost 0, with 6 bases in between. Germline V lookup: CDR1 MDHEN, CDR2 SYDVKM.

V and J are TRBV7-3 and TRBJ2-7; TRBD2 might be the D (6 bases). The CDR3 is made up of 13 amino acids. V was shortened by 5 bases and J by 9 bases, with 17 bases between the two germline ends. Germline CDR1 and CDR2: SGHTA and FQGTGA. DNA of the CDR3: TGTGCCAGCAGCCCCGGGGGTTCGTTCTGGCAGTACTTC. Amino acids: CASSPGGSFWQYF.

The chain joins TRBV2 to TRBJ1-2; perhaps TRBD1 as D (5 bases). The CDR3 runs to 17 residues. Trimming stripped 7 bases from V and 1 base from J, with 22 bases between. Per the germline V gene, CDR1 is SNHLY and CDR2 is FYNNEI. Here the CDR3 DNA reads TGTGCCAGCAACCTACAGGTGGAAGAGGGAGGTAACTATGGCTACACCTTC. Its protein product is CASNLQVEEGGNYGYTF.

The CDR3 sequence is CASSLVDRGDEKLFF. The CDR3 nucleotides are TGCGCCAGCAGCTTGGTGGACAGGGGGGACGAAAAACTGTTTTTT. The V call is TRBV5-1, the J call TRBJ1-4, with TRBD1 matching 10 bases. The CDR3 has 15 amino acids. V lost 0 bases and J lost 8; bases outside the gene matches: 4. The germline V gene encodes CDR1 SGHRS and CDR2 YFSETQ.

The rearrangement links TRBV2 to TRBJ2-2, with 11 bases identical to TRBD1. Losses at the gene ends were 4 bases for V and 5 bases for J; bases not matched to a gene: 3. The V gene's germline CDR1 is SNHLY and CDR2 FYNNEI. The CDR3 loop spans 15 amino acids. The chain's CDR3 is CASSAGTGGTGELFF. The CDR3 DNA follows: TGTGCCAGCAGTGCTGGGACAGGGGGGACCGGGGAGCTGTTTTTT.

The DNA of the CDR3 is TGTGCCAGCAGGGGGGGCGGGACTAGCCGCTACAATGAGCAGTTCTTC. It encodes CASRGGGTSRYNEQFF. The gene calls are TRBV11-2 and TRBJ2-1; 9 bases align to TRBD2. V shed 6 bases, J shed 3 bases, and the junction held 9 bases outside the gene matches. Germline-derived CDR1 and CDR2 are SGHAT and FQNNGV. The CDR3 is 16 residues long.

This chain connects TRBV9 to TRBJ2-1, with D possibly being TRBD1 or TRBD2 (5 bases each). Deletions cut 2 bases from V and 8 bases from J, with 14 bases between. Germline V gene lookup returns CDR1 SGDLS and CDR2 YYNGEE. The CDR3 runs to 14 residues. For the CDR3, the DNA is TGTGCCAGCAGCGTTCGAGGGGCCCCCGATGAGCAGTTCTTC. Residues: CASSVRGAPDEQFF.

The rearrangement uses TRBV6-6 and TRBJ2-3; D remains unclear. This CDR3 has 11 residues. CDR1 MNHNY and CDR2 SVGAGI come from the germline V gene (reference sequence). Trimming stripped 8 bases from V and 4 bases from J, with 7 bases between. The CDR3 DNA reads TGTGCCAGCGTAAGGGCAGATACGCAGTATTTT. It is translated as CASVRADTQYF.

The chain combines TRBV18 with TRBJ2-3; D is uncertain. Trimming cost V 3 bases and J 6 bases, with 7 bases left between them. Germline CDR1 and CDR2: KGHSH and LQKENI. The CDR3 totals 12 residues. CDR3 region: CASSPESDTQYF. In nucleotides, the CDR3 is TGTGCCAGCTCACCGGAGTCGGATACGCAGTATTTT.

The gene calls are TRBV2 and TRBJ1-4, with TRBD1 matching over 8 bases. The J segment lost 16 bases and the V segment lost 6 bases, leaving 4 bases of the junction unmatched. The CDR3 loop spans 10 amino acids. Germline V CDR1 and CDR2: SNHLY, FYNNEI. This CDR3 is CASSGQGAFF. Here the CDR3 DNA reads TGTGCCAGCAGCGGACAGGGAGCGTTTTTT.

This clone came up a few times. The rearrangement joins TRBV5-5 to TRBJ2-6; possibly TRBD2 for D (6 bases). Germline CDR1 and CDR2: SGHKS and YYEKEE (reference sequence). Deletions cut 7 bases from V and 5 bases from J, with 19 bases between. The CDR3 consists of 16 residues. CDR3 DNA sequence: TGTGCCAGCTTGGGACTCGCACAAAGTCGGGCCAACGTCCTGACTTTC. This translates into CASLGLAQSRANVLTF.

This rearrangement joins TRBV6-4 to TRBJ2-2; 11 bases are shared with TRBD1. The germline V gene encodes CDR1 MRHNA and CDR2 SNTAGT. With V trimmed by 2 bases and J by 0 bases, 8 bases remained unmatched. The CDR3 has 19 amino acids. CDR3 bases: TGTGCCAGCAGTGACAGGGACAGGGGGGGGGTTACGAACACCGGGGAGCTGTTTTTT. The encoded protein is CASSDRDRGGVTNTGELFF.

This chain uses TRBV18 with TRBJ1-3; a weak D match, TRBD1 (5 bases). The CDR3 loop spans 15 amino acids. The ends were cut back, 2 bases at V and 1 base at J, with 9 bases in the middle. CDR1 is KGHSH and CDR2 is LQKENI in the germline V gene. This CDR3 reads CASSPWDGSGNTIYF. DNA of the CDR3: TGTGCCAGCTCACCATGGGACGGTTCTGGAAACACCATATATTTT.

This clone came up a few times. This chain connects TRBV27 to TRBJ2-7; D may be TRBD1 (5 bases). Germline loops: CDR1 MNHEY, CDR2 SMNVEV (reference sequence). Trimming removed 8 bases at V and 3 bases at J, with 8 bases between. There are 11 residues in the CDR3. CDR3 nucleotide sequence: TGTGCCAGCGGAGACAGCTACGAGCAGTACTTC. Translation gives CASGDSYEQYF.

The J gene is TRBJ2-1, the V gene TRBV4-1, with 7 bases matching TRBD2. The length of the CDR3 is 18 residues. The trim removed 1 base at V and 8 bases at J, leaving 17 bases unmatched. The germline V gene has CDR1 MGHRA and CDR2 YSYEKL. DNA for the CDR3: TGCGCCAGCAGCCAAGGGGGTTGGAGCGGGGCCGCGTTAGATGAGCAGTTCTTC. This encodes CASSQGGWSGAALDEQFF.

The CDR3 is CASSSKNTGELFF. The CDR3 DNA sequence: TGTGCCAGCAGCTCCAAGAACACCGGGGAGCTGTTTTTT. The chain has TRBV7-3 and TRBJ2-2, with D unclear. The CDR3 covers 13 residues. The V gene's germline CDR1 is SGHTA and CDR2 FQGTGA. The germline V and J ends were trimmed by 4 bases and 1 base, with 4 bases remaining between them.

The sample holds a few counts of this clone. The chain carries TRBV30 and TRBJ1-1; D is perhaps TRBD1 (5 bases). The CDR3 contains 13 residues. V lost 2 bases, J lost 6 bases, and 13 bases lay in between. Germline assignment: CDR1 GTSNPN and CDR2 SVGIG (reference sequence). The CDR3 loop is CAWSLGRVAEAFF. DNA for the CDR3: TGTGCCTGGAGTTTGGGCAGGGTTGCTGAAGCTTTCTTT.

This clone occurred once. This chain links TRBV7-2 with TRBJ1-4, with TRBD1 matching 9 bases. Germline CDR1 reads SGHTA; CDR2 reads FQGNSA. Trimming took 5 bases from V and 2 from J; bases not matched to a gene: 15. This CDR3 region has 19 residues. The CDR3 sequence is CASSTLDRGTFGTNEKLFF. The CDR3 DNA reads TGTGCCAGCAGCACCCTGGACAGGGGAACGTTTGGCACTAATGAAAAACTGTTTTTT.

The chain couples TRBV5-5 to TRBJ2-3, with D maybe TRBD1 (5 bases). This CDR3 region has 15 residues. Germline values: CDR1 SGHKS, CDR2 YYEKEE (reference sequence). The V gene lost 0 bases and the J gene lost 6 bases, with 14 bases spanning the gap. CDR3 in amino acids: CASSLVGRAVDTQYF. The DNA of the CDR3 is TGTGCCAGCAGCTTGGTCGGCAGGGCTGTGGATACGCAGTATTTT.

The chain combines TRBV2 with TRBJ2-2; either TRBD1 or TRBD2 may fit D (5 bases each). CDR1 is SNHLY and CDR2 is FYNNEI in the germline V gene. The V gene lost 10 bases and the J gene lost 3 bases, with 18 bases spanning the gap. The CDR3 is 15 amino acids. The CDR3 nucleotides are TGTGCCACCGGCTTCCGGGACCCACACACCGGGGAGCTGTTTTTT. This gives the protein CATGFRDPHTGELFF.

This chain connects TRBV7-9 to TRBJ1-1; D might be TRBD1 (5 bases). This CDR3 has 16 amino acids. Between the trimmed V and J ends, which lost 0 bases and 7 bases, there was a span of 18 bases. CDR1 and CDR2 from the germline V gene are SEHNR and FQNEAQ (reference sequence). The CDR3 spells CASSLAGDGVEDEAFF. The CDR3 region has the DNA TGTGCCAGCAGCTTAGCGGGGGACGGGGTGGAGGATGAAGCTTTCTTT.

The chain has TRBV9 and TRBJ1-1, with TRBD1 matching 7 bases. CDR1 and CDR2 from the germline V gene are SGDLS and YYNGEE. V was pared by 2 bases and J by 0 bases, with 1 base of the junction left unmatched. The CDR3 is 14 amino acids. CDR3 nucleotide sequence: TGTGCCAGCAGCGTTGGGACAGTGAACACTGAAGCTTTCTTT. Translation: CASSVGTVNTEAFF.

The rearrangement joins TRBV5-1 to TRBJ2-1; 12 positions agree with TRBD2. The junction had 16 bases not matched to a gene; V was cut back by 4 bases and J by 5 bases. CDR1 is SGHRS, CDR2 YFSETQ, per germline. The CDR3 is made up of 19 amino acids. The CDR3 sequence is CASSPSLAGGFNGNNEQFF. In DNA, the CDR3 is TGCGCCAGCAGCCCCAGCCTAGCGGGGGGGTTTAATGGAAACAATGAGCAGTTCTTC.